This TCR beta chain is from a study of blood T cell repertoires in COVID-19. The authors' processing: For nucleated cells, counts were estimated from reference gene primer amplification. The method was immunoSEQ multiplex PCR; TCRdb's version includes in-frame clones alone and lacks a portion of them. V and J calls and clone size are given by that table; D and trimming were obtained from the DNA. Of 200,000 to 250,000 clones listed, about 87% are singletons. CDR1 is SGHTA, CDR2 FQGNSA, per germline. V was cut by 4 bases and J by 1 base, with 7 bases left in between. The CDR3 has 13 amino acids. Assignments of participants to cohorts depended upon their own reported clinical history.

The origin of this receptor is a woman aged 25 to 39 who had recovered from COVID-19. The rearrangement links TRBV7-2 to TRBJ1-1; D uncertain. Sequences were obtained from PBMCs or T cells enriched from blood (not recorded which). CDR3 DNA: TGTGCCAGCAGCTCTCCAGGGAACACTGAAGCTTTCTTT. Protein sequence: CASSSPGNTEAFF.